Presented here are 29 T cell receptor beta chains from one specimen sequenced in a study of technical replicates of blood from four donors. Only in-frame clones appear in the TCRdb table, and some are missing; sequencing was by immunoSEQ multiplex PCR. The table lists 50,000 to 80,000 clones, roughly 90% of them singletons. Sequenced input: PBMCs. The source of these receptors is a human donor in good health. Some clones in this sample may be carry-over from other donors' samples.

The V gene is TRBV11-2, the J gene TRBJ2-1; D possibly corresponds to TRBD2 (6 bases). Germline CDR1 reads SGHAT; CDR2 reads FQNNGV. V was clipped by 3 bases and J by 5 bases, with 8 bases between them. The CDR3 has 13 amino acids. The DNA of the CDR3 is TGTGCCAGCAGCTTGGGACTCCACAATGAGCAGTTCTTC. Translating gives CASSLGLHNEQFF.

The V gene is TRBV18, the J gene TRBJ1-5; 9 bases are a match to TRBD1. The V and J ends lost 4 bases and 3 bases, in that order; junction bases with no gene match: 4. CDR1 KGHSH and CDR2 LQKENI come from the germline V gene. This CDR3 spans 15 amino acids. Here the CDR3 DNA reads TGTGCCAGCTCACGGGGACAGGGAGACAATCAGCCCCAGCATTTT. It codes for CASSRGQGDNQPQHF.

The rearrangement links TRBV7-6 to TRBJ1-1; TRBD1 agrees at 11 bases. Trimming at V came to 3 bases and at J to 7 bases, leaving 4 bases not matched to a gene. The CDR3 sequence is 14 residues long. CDR1 SGHVS and CDR2 FNYEAQ come from the germline V gene. CDR3 protein: CASSFGQGAGEAFF. The CDR3 DNA sequence: TGTGCCAGCAGCTTTGGACAGGGGGCAGGTGAAGCTTTCTTT.

The chain has TRBV4-3 and TRBJ2-2, with D perhaps matching TRBD2 (6 bases). Trimming cost V 4 bases and J 6 bases, with 15 bases left between them. Germline V gene sequence: CDR1 LGHNA, CDR2 YSLEER. There are 15 residues in the CDR3. In DNA, the CDR3 is TGCGCCAGCAGCCCTGTCTGGGGGGACCCCGGGGAGCTGTTTTTT. It translates to CASSPVWGDPGELFF.

V is TRBV4-1 and J is TRBJ2-5, with TRBD2 matching over 7 bases. CDR1 is MGHRA and CDR2 is YSYEKL in the germline V gene. With V trimmed by 6 bases and J by 2 bases, 9 bases remained unmatched. The CDR3 is 15 residues long. The CDR3 nucleotides read TGCGCCAGCAGTAGCTGGCTAGCGGCTCAAGAGACCCAGTACTTC. Protein sequence: CASSSWLAAQETQYF.

The rearrangement uses TRBV27 and TRBJ1-2; D may be TRBD1 (5 bases). This CDR3 is built from 13 residues. Per germline, CDR1 MNHEY and CDR2 SMNVEV (reference sequence). The V and J ends lost 2 bases and 2 bases respectively, with 6 bases between them. CDR3 sequence: CASSLRQNYGYTF. In DNA form, the CDR3 reads TGTGCCAGCAGTTTACGACAGAACTATGGCTACACCTTC.

The V call is TRBV10-3, the J call TRBJ2-3; D is perhaps TRBD2 (6 bases). V was clipped by 4 bases and J by 5 bases, with 16 bases between them. This CDR3 region has 15 residues. Looked up from germline, CDR1 is ENHRY and CDR2 is SYGVKD. CDR3 amino acids: CAISVRGTRGDTQYF. The CDR3 nucleotides read TGTGCCATCAGTGTGCGCGGGACTCGTGGAGATACGCAGTATTTT.

The chain joins TRBV7-9 to TRBJ1-4; possibly TRBD1 for D (6 bases). V was pared by 4 bases and J by 3 bases, with 12 bases between. The CDR3 length is 15 residues. Per germline, CDR1 SEHNR and CDR2 FQNEAQ (reference sequence). CDR3 bases: TGTGCCAGCAGCTACCCAGGGGCCGCTAATGAAAAACTGTTTTTT. This codes for CASSYPGAANEKLFF.

V is TRBV6-5 and J is TRBJ2-6; weak D call: TRBD2 (5 bases). Trimming took 6 bases from V and 0 from J, leaving 9 bases between them. CDR3 length equals 15 residues. The germline V gene has CDR1 MNHEY and CDR2 SVGAGI. In nucleotides, the CDR3 is TGTGCCAGCAGAGGACTGTACTCTGGGGCCAACGTCCTGACTTTC. Protein product: CASRGLYSGANVLTF.

The genes are TRBV7-9 and TRBJ2-1; 9 nucleotides align to TRBD2. The CDR3 spans 16 residues. J lost 4 bases, V lost 3 bases, and 7 bases had no gene match. Germline assignment: CDR1 SEHNR and CDR2 FQNEAQ (reference sequence). CDR3 DNA: TGTGCCAGCAGCTTTCTTCTAGCGGGGAGTTACAATGAGCAGTTCTTC. The encoded protein is CASSFLLAGSYNEQFF.

The V call is TRBV15, the J call TRBJ1-5; TRBD1 might be the D (6 bases). This CDR3 spans 14 amino acids. Germline V lookup: CDR1 LNHNV, CDR2 YYDKDF (reference sequence). V lost 7 bases, J lost 7 bases, and 17 bases lay in between. This CDR3 is CATMGGAQGQPQHF. The CDR3 DNA reads TGTGCCACCATGGGGGGGGCACAGGGACAGCCCCAGCATTTT.

This CDR3 is CSVGAGQETQYF. CDR3 bases: TGCAGCGTTGGGGCAGGGCAAGAGACCCAGTACTTC. The chain joins TRBV29-1 to TRBJ2-5; TRBD1 might be the D (5 bases). V gave up 4 bases and J gave up 2 bases, with 8 bases separating them. Germline lookup yields CDR1 SQVTM and CDR2 ANQGSEA. The CDR3 totals 12 residues. Filled out from reference TRBV29-1 and TRBJ2-5, the complete variable domain reads SAVISQKPSRDICQRGTSLTIQCQVDSQVTMMFWYRQQPGQSLTLIATANQGSEATYESGFVIDKFPISRPNLTFSTLTVSNMSPEDSSIYLCSVGAGQETQYFGPGTRLLVL.

The chain's CDR3 is CAWSVSGTGRETQYF. In DNA form, the CDR3 reads TGTGCCTGGAGTGTATCCGGGACAGGTCGAGAGACCCAGTACTTC. The chain joins TRBV30 to TRBJ2-5; 8 nucleotides line up with TRBD1. Germline V gives CDR1 GTSNPN, CDR2 SVGIG (reference sequence). The CDR3 contains 15 residues. J was trimmed by 4 bases and V by 0 bases; bases with no gene match: 7.

The genes are TRBV10-3 and TRBJ2-5; D is possibly TRBD2 (6 bases). The CDR3 length is 13 residues. Germline V gene data show CDR1 as ENHRY and CDR2 as SYGVKD. Trimming left V 6 bases short and J 2 bases short, with 10 bases between. The CDR3 sequence is CAIRPGTQETQYF. CDR3 DNA: TGTGCCATCAGGCCCGGGACTCAAGAGACCCAGTACTTC.

The CDR3 reads CASRTSVAEQFF. CDR3 in DNA: TGTGCCAGCCGGACTAGTGTCGCTGAGCAGTTCTTC. The chain combines TRBV27 with TRBJ2-1; 7 positions match TRBD2. The CDR3 contains 12 residues. With V trimmed by 8 bases and J by 9 bases, 7 bases remained unmatched. CDR1 is MNHEY and CDR2 is SMNVEV in the germline V gene (reference sequence).

The V gene is TRBV11-1, the J gene TRBJ2-5, with TRBD1 matching over 8 bases. J lost 3 bases, V lost 2 bases, and 2 bases had no gene match. The CDR3 runs to 14 residues. Per germline, CDR1 SGHAT and CDR2 FQDESV (reference sequence). The CDR3 loop is CASSLWGQEETQYF. The CDR3 DNA reads TGTGCCAGCAGCTTATGGGGACAGGAAGAGACCCAGTACTTC.

The chain uses TRBV27 and TRBJ1-1; a weak D match, TRBD1 (6 bases). V lost 6 bases to trimming and J lost 5 bases, with 19 bases between them. There are 15 residues in the CDR3. Germline CDR1 is MNHEY and CDR2 is SMNVEV (reference sequence). CDR3 nucleotides: TGTGCCAGCAGCCCCTTAGGGGGACCCCGGACTGAAGCTTTCTTT. It encodes CASSPLGGPRTEAFF.

This chain connects TRBV18 to TRBJ1-6, with TRBD1 matching 9 bases. The ends lost 3 bases at V and 1 base at J; junction bases unmatched: 7. CDR1 KGHSH and CDR2 LQKENI come from the germline V gene. The CDR3 totals 18 residues. The CDR3: CASSPRQGGASYNSPLHF. The CDR3 DNA reads TGTGCCAGCTCACCCCGACAGGGGGGGGCTTCCTATAATTCACCCCTCCACTTT.

The V gene is TRBV4-3, the J gene TRBJ2-5; 9 nucleotides line up with TRBD2. The CDR3 is made up of 17 amino acids. V dropped 0 bases and J dropped 5; count of bases not matched to a gene: 10. CDR1 LGHNA and CDR2 YSLEER come from the germline V gene. The CDR3 sequence is CASSQDPASGKGETQYF. Here the CDR3 DNA reads TGCGCCAGCAGCCAAGATCCCGCTAGCGGGAAGGGGGAGACCCAGTACTTC.

V and J are TRBV15 and TRBJ1-2, with D maybe TRBD1 (6 bases). The CDR3 totals 11 residues. Trimming took 8 bases from V and 8 from J, leaving 12 bases between them. CDR1 and CDR2 (germline): LNHNV, YYDKDF (reference sequence). The CDR3 sequence: CATLGAKGYTF. The CDR3 DNA sequence: TGTGCCACCTTGGGGGCGAAAGGCTACACCTTC.

The J gene is TRBJ2-1, the V gene TRBV5-5, with unresolved D. The V end lost 1 base, the J end lost 0 bases, and 8 bases lay between the germline ends. This CDR3 has 15 residues. Germline values: CDR1 SGHKS, CDR2 YYEKEE (reference sequence). CDR3 loop: CASSLSTVSYNEQFF. The DNA for the CDR3 is TGTGCCAGCAGCTTGAGTACTGTCTCCTACAATGAGCAGTTCTTC.

The chain carries TRBV27 and TRBJ1-1; 7 nucleotides match TRBD1. CDR3 length: 16 residues. V was pared by 5 bases and J by 1 base, with 10 bases of the junction left unmatched. The germline V gene has CDR1 MNHEY and CDR2 SMNVEV (reference sequence). The CDR3 loop is CASSAISGTANTEAFF. In nucleotides, the CDR3 is TGTGCCAGCAGTGCAATTTCCGGGACAGCGAACACTGAAGCTTTCTTT.

The chain joins TRBV7-9 to TRBJ1-1, with D perhaps TRBD1 (5 bases). The CDR3 totals 12 residues. The germline CDR1 and CDR2 sequences are SEHNR and FQNEAQ (reference sequence). V lost 8 bases and J lost 4, with 11 bases in between. The CDR3 protein is CASPGMGTEAFF. The CDR3 coding sequence is TGTGCCAGCCCAGGGATGGGCACTGAAGCTTTCTTT.

The chain couples TRBV6-1 to TRBJ1-6, with D uncertain. V was clipped by 4 bases and J by 2 bases, with 6 bases between them. The CDR3 is 14 residues long. CDR1 MNHNS and CDR2 SASEGT come from the germline V gene. CDR3 bases: TGTGCCAGCAGTGCTGGGCCCTATAATTCACCCCTCCACTTT. Amino acids: CASSAGPYNSPLHF.

Written as DNA, the CDR3 is TGCGCCAGCAGCTTGGGGGGACAGGGGGAAAAACTGTTTTTT. It specifies CASSLGGQGEKLFF. The chain links TRBV5-1 to TRBJ1-4; 10 bases line up with TRBD1. Germline loops: CDR1 SGHRS, CDR2 YFSETQ. This CDR3 region has 14 residues. V was pared by 0 bases and J by 8 bases, with 1 base of the junction left unmatched.

The chain is built from TRBV4-3 and TRBJ2-1; 7 nucleotides match TRBD2. V lost 0 bases to trimming and J lost 7 bases; unmatched junction nucleotides: 6. The CDR3 is made up of 15 amino acids. CDR1 and CDR2 from the germline V gene are LGHNA and YSLEER. CDR3 DNA: TGCGCCAGCAGCCAAGATCGGGAGGCCCAGAATGAGCAGTTCTTC. The encoded protein is CASSQDREAQNEQFF.

This chain links TRBV9 with TRBJ1-1; 10 bases line up with TRBD1. The V and J ends lost 3 bases and 5 bases, in that order; junction bases with no gene match: 7. Germline V gene sequence: CDR1 SGDLS, CDR2 YYNGEE. CDR3 length equals 15 residues. CDR3 DNA: TGTGCCAGCAGCGCCGGGGGACAGGGGAGGACTGAAGCTTTCTTT. It encodes CASSAGGQGRTEAFF.

The chain joins TRBV7-2 to TRBJ2-5; tentatively, D is TRBD1 (6 bases). The CDR3 is 13 amino acids. CDR1 SGHTA and CDR2 FQGNSA come from the germline V gene. V shed 5 bases and J shed 2 bases, with 9 bases lying between them. CDR3 sequence (DNA): TGTGCCAGCAGCCGTGGACAGCAAGAGACCCAGTACTTC. It is translated as CASSRGQQETQYF. Full variable domain (rest looked up from reference TRBV7-2 and TRBJ2-5): GAGVSQSPSNKVTEKGKDVELRCDPISGHTALYWYRQSLGQGLEFLIYFQGNSAPDKSGLPSDRFSAERTGGSVSTLTIQRTQQEDSAVYLCASSRGQQETQYFGPGTRLLVL.

V is TRBV6-5 and J is TRBJ2-7, with D possibly matching TRBD1 (6 bases). The CDR3 sequence is 14 residues long. V gave up 7 bases and J gave up 6 bases, with 19 bases separating them. Germline loops: CDR1 MNHEY, CDR2 SVGAGI. CDR3 coding DNA: TGTGCCAGCATGGGGGCCAGGGCTTCAGCCGAGCAGTACTTC. It yields the protein CASMGARASAEQYF.